The entry below describes one T cell receptor (beta chain). Its antigen is unknown. This sample stems from a study of post-analysis software for immune sequencing data. Study-wide context: The disease courses covered relapsing-remitting, secondary progressive and progressive-relapsing multiple sclerosis.

Whole-study findings and limits: The study found significantly lower normalized Chao1 diversity in multiple sclerosis patients than in controls. Samples from a shared batch, those prepared together, strongly co-clustered by F measure. TRBV5-6, TRBV5-1 and TRBV20-1 belonged to a set of about five TRBV segments that were more frequent in patients than controls.

The CDR3 totals 16 residues. Trimming removed 5 bases from V and 0 bases from J, with 17 bases in between. Unique-molecular-identifier-tagged TCR beta cDNA libraries were used. Input amounts of 1 to 10 million T cells were used. These gave approximately 500,000 cDNA molecules, so each molecule approximated one T cell. One entry per CDR3 protein results from TCRdb running MiXCR on the PCR reads. Here the sample spans 820,000 or so distinct CDR3 sequences, roughly 50% being singletons. The TCR sequence derives from a girl between 10 and 17 years old with multiple sclerosis. Sequenced input: blood. The rearrangement uses TRBV12-3 or TRBV12-4 and TRBJ2-7, with D perhaps TRBD1 or TRBD2 (5 bases each). The DNA of the CDR3 is TGTGCCAGCAGTCCGGGGTCCCAGGGCACCTCCTACGAGCAGTACTTC. Amino acids: CASSPGSQGTSYEQYF.